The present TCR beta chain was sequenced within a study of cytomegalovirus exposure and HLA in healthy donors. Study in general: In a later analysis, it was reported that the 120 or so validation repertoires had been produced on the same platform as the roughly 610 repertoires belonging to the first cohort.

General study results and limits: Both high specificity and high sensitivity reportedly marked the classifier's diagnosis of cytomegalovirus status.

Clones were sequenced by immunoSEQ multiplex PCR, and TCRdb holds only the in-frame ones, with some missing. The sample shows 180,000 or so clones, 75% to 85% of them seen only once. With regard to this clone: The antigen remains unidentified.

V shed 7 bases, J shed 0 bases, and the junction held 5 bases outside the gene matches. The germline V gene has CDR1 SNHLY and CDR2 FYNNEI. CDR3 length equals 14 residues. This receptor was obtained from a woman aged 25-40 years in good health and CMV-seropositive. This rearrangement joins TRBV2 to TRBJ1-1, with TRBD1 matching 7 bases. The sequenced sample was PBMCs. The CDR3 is CASTDDRVNTEAFF. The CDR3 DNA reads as TGTGCCAGCACGGACGACAGGGTGAACACTGAAGCTTTCTTT.